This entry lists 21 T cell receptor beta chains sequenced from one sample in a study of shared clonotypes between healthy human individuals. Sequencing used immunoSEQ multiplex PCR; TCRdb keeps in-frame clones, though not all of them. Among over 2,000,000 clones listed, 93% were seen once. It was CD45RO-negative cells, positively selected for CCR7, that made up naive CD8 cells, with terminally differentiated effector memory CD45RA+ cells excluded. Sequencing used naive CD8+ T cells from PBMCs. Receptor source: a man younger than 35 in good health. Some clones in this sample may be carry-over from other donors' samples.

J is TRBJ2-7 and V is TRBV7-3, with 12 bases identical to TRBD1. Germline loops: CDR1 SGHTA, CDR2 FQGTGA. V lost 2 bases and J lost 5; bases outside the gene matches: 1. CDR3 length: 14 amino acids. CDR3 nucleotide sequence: TGTGCCAGCAGCTTAGGGACAGGGGGCCACGAGCAGTACTTC. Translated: CASSLGTGGHEQYF. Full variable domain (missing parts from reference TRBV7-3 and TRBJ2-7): GAGVSQTPSNKVTEKGKYVELRCDPISGHTALYWYRQSLGQGPEFLIYFQGTGAADDSGLPNDRFFAVRPEGSVSTLKIQRTERGDSAVYLCASSLGTGGHEQYFGPGTRLTVT.

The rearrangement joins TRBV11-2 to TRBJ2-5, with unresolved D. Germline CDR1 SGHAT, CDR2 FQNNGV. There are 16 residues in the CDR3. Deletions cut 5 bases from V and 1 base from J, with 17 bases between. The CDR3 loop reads CASSPPTRLGQETQYF. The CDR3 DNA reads TGTGCCAGCAGCCCCCCGACCCGGTTGGGCCAAGAGACCCAGTACTTC.

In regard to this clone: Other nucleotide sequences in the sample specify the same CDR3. CDR3 amino acids: CASSFVGPSYEQYF. The CDR3 region has the DNA TGTGCCAGCAGCTTTGTTGGACCGAGCTACGAGCAGTACTTC. The chain joins TRBV7-9 to TRBJ2-7; D is uncertain. The CDR3 has 14 amino acids. The germline gives CDR1 SEHNR, CDR2 FQNEAQ (reference sequence). The ends were cut back, 3 bases at V and 3 bases at J, with 12 bases in the middle.

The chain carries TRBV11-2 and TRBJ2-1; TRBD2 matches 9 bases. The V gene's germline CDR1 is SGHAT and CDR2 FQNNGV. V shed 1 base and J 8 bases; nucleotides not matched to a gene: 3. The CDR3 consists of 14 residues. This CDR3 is CASSLAGLAYEQFF. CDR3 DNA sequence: TGTGCCAGCAGCTTAGCGGGACTAGCATATGAGCAGTTCTTC.

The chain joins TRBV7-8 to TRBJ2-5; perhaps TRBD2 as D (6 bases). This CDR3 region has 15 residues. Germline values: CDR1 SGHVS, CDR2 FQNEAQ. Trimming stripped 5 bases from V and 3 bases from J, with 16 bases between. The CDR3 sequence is CASSPPLALEETQYF. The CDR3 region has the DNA TGTGCCAGCAGCCCCCCTCTAGCGCTCGAAGAGACCCAGTACTTC. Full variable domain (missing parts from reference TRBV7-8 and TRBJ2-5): GAGVSQSPRYKVAKRGQDVALRCDPISGHVSLFWYQQALGQGPEFLTYFQNEAQLDKSGLPSDRFFAERPEGSVSTLKIQRTQQEDSAVYLCASSPPLALEETQYFGPGTRLLVL.

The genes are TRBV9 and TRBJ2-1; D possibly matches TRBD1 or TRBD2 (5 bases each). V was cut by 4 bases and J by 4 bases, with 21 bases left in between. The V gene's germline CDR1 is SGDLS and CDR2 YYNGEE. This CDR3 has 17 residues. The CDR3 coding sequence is TGTGCCAGCAGCACCGAGGCTCGGGACGTTATATACAATGAGCAGTTCTTC. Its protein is CASSTEARDVIYNEQFF.

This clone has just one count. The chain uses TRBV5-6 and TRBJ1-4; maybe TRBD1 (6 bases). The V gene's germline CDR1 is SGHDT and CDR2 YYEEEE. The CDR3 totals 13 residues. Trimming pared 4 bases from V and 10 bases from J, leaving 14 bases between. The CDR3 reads CASSETGKVKLFF. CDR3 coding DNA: TGTGCCAGCAGCGAAACAGGGAAGGTAAAACTGTTTTTT.

CDR3 DNA sequence: TGCGCCAGCAGCTTGGCCCGGGGGGACACTGAAGCTTTCTTT. Protein product: CASSLARGDTEAFF. V gene TRBV5-1 combines with J gene TRBJ1-1; D is possibly TRBD1 (5 bases). Trimming removed 0 bases at V and 3 bases at J, with 9 bases between. Germline CDR1 and CDR2: SGHRS and YFSETQ. The CDR3 extends over 14 amino acids.

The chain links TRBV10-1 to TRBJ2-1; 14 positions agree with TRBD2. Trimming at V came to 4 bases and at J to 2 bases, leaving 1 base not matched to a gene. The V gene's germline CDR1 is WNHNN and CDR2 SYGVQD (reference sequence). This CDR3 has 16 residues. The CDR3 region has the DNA TGCGCCAGCAGTGGGGGACTAGCGGGAGCCTACAATGAGCAGTTCTTC. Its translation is CASSGGLAGAYNEQFF.

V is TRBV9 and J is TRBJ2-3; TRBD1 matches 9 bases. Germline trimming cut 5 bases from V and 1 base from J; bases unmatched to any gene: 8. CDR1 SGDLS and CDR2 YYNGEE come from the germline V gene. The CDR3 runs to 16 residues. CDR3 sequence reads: CASSPTRQGGTDTQYF. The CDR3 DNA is TGTGCCAGCAGTCCCACCCGACAGGGGGGCACAGATACGCAGTATTTT. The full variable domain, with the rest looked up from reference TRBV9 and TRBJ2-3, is DSGVTQTPKHLITATGQRVTLRCSPRSGDLSVYWYQQSLDQGLQFLIQYYNGEERAKGNILERFSAQQFPDLHSELNLSSLELGDSALYFCASSPTRQGGTDTQYFGPGTRLTVL.

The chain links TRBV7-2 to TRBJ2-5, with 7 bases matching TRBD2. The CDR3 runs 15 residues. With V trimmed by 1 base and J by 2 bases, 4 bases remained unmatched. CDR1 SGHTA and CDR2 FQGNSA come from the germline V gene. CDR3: CASSLGGRGQETQYF. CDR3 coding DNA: TGTGCCAGCAGCTTAGGCGGGAGAGGGCAAGAGACCCAGTACTTC.

The CDR3: CASSFEGQGNQPQHF. DNA for the CDR3: TGTGCCAGCAGTTTCGAGGGACAGGGCAATCAGCCCCAGCATTTT. This rearrangement joins TRBV28 to TRBJ1-5, with 8 bases lining up with TRBD1. Unmatched junction bases numbered 3, after V lost 3 bases and J lost 2 bases. The CDR3 covers 15 residues. Germline V CDR1 and CDR2: MDHEN, SYDVKM.

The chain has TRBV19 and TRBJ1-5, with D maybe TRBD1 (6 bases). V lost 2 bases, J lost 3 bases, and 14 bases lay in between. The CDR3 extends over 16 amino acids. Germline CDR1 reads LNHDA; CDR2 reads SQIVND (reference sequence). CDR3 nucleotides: TGTGCCAGTAGTATAAGTTGGAGGACAGTCAATCAGCCCCAGCATTTT. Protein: CASSISWRTVNQPQHF.

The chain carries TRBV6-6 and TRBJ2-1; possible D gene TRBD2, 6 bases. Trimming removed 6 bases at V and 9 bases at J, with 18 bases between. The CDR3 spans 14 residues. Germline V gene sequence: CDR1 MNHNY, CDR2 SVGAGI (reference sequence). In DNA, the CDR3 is TGTGCCAGCAGCCCCCGGGAGCTGTCAATTGAGCAGTTCTTC. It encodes CASSPRELSIEQFF.

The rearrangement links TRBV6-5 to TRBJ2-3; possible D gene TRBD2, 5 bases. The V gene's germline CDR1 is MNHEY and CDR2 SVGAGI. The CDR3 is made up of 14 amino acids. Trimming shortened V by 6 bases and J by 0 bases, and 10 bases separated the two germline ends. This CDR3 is CASRRVYSTDTQYF. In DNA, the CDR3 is TGTGCCAGCAGGAGGGTATACAGCACAGATACGCAGTATTTT.

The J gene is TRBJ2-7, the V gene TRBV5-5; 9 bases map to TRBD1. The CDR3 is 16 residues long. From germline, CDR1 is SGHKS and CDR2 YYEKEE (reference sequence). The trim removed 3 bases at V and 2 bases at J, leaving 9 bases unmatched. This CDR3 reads CASSWGGRQGAYEQYF. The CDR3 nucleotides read TGTGCCAGCAGCTGGGGTGGGAGACAGGGGGCCTACGAGCAGTACTTC.

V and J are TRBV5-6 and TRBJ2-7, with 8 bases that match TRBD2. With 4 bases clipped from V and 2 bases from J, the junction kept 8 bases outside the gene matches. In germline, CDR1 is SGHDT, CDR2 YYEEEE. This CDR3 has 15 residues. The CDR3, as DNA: TGTGCCAGCAGCATCCGACTAGCGTGGACCTACGAGCAGTACTTC. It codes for CASSIRLAWTYEQYF.

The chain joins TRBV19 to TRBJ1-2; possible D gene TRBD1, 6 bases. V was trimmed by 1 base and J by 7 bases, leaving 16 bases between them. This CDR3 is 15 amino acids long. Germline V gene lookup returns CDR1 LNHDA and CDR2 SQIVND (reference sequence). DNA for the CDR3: TGTGCCAGTAGTATAGGCCCCCGGGGGCGCCCTGGCTACACCTTC. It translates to CASSIGPRGRPGYTF. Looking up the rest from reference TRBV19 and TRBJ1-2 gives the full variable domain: DGGITQSPKYLFRKEGQNVTLSCEQNLNHDAMYWYRQDPGQGLRLIYYSQIVNDFQKGDIAEGYSVSREKKESFPLTVTSAQKNPTAFYLCASSIGPRGRPGYTFGSGTRLTVV.

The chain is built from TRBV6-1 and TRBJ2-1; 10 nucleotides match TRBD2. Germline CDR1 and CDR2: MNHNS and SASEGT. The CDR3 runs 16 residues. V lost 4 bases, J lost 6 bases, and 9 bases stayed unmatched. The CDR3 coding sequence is TGTGCCAGCAGTGTCCTCCGGACTAGCGGCTTCAATGAGCAGTTCTTC. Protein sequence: CASSVLRTSGFNEQFF.

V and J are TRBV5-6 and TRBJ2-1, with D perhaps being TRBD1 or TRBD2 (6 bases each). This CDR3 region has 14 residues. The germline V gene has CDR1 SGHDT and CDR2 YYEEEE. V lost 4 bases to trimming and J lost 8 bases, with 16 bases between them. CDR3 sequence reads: CASSPGAGHDEQFF. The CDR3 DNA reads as TGTGCCAGCAGCCCGGGGGCAGGGCACGATGAGCAGTTCTTC.

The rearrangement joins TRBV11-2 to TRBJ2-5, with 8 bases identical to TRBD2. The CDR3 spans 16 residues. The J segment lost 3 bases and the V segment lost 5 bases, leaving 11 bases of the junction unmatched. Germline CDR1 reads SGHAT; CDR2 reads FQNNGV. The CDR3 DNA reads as TGTGCCAGCAGCCCGGCCGCAGGAGCGGGAGAAGAGACCCAGTACTTC. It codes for CASSPAAGAGEETQYF.